One and the same sample provided the 27 T cell receptor beta chains below, sequenced in a study of blood T cell repertoires in COVID-19. Produced via immunoSEQ multiplex PCR; TCRdb's table is partial and in-frame only. The sample has 250,000 to 350,000 clones, about nine tenths seen once. The specimen was PBMCs or T cells enriched from blood (not recorded which). The source of these receptors is a woman aged 18-35 years who had recovered from COVID-19.

The chain has TRBV15 and TRBJ2-4; D is ambiguous. Between the trimmed V and J ends, which lost 2 bases and 6 bases, there was a span of 8 bases. Germline V gene data show CDR1 as LNHNV and CDR2 as YYDKDF (reference sequence). The CDR3 has 13 amino acids. The CDR3 DNA sequence: TGTGCCACCAGCAGAATCCCGGGAAACATTCAGTACTTC. Protein: CATSRIPGNIQYF.

V gene TRBV11-2 combines with J gene TRBJ2-3; weak D call: TRBD1 (5 bases). The V end lost 3 bases, the J end lost 3 bases, and 13 bases lay between the germline ends. The length of the CDR3 is 15 residues. Germline-derived CDR1 and CDR2 are SGHAT and FQNNGV. The CDR3 sequence is CASSFLSDRTDTQYF. For the CDR3, the DNA is TGTGCCAGCAGCTTTCTAAGTGACAGAACAGATACGCAGTATTTT.

This clone was counted a few times. This rearrangement joins TRBV9 to TRBJ2-3, with D possibly matching TRBD2 (6 bases). Germline CDR1 and CDR2: SGDLS and YYNGEE. The CDR3 is 14 residues long. V lost 4 bases and J 6 bases, leaving 15 bases between the germline ends. The CDR3 spells CASSTRGSGDTQYF. CDR3 nucleotides: TGTGCCAGCAGCACCCGGGGGTCAGGGGATACGCAGTATTTT.

CDR3 DNA: TGTGCCAGCAGCTTAGGTCTAGCGGGAGGGATGAGCACAGATACGCAGTATTTT. Translated: CASSLGLAGGMSTDTQYF. The rearrangement links TRBV7-9 to TRBJ2-3; 12 bases are a match to TRBD2. V was pared by 1 base and J by 0 bases, with 5 bases of the junction left unmatched. This CDR3 comprises 18 residues. Germline CDR1 SEHNR, CDR2 FQNEAQ (reference sequence).

This rearrangement joins TRBV25-1 to TRBJ1-4, with 11 bases that match TRBD1. CDR1 and CDR2 from the germline V gene are MGHDK and SYGVNS. The CDR3 is made up of 17 amino acids. Germline trimming cut 5 bases from V and 1 base from J; bases unmatched to any gene: 6. The CDR3 loop is CASSHGQGAGTNEKLFF. The CDR3 coding sequence is TGTGCCAGCAGTCACGGACAGGGGGCAGGAACTAATGAAAAACTGTTTTTT.

This sequence joins TRBV5-4 and TRBJ2-2, with 10 bases lining up with TRBD1. This CDR3 contains 15 residues. With 4 bases clipped from V and 6 bases from J, the junction kept 6 bases outside the gene matches. CDR1 is SGHNT, CDR2 YYREEE, per germline (reference sequence). CDR3 sequence reads: CASSPIGQGAGELFF. The CDR3 nucleotides read TGTGCCAGCAGCCCTATAGGACAGGGGGCCGGGGAGCTGTTTTTT. The variable domain in full, completed from reference TRBV5-4 and TRBJ2-2, reads ETGVTQSPTHLIKTRGQQVTLRCSSQSGHNTVSWYQQALGQGPQFIFQYYREEENGRGNFPPRFSGLQFPNYSSELNVNALELDDSALYLCASSPIGQGAGELFFGEGSRLTVL.

This sequence joins TRBV6-5 and TRBJ2-7, with D unclear. CDR3 length: 12 amino acids. Trimming took off 6 bases at V and 2 bases at J, with 8 bases between the two ends. CDR1 is MNHEY and CDR2 is SVGAGI in the germline V gene. CDR3 sequence: CASRDQAYEQYF. The DNA of the CDR3 is TGTGCCAGCAGGGATCAGGCCTACGAGCAGTACTTC.

V is TRBV7-8 and J is TRBJ1-1, with D perhaps TRBD1 (5 bases). The CDR3 is 15 residues long. V shed 8 bases and J shed 1 base, with 17 bases lying between them. Per the germline V gene, CDR1 is SGHVS and CDR2 is FQNEAQ. The CDR3 loop reads CASSEHRIRNTEAFF. The DNA for the CDR3 is TGTGCCAGCTCCGAACACAGGATCCGGAACACTGAAGCTTTCTTT.

CDR3 coding DNA: TGTGCCAGCAGCCAAGACAGGGGGCGCGGCTATGGCTACACCTTC. It encodes CASSQDRGRGYGYTF. The chain is built from TRBV4-2 and TRBJ1-2; 8 bases are a match to TRBD1. CDR3 length equals 15 residues. The germline CDR1 and CDR2 sequences are LGHNA and YNFKEQ. The junction had 4 bases not matched to a gene; V was cut back by 0 bases and J by 4 bases.

The V gene is TRBV3-1 (or the pseudogene TRBV3-2), the J gene TRBJ2-7; TRBD2 is a possible D gene (5 bases). Germline V gene data show CDR1 as LGHDT and CDR2 as YNNKEL (reference sequence). Trimming cost V 11 bases and J 4 bases, with 18 bases left between them. The CDR3 spans 13 residues. The CDR3 region is CAVRRLGIYEQYF. CDR3 nucleotides: TGTGCCGTACGGAGGTTGGGCATTTACGAGCAGTACTTC.

CDR3: CASSHRGRDRGHSGYTF. The CDR3 nucleotides read TGCGCCAGCAGCCATAGAGGAAGGGACAGGGGGCACTCTGGCTACACCTTC. The gene calls are TRBV4-1 and TRBJ1-2, with 12 bases matching TRBD1. The junction had 12 bases not matched to a gene; V was cut back by 3 bases and J by 7 bases. CDR3 length: 17 amino acids. Germline values: CDR1 MGHRA, CDR2 YSYEKL.

The chain is built from TRBV2 and TRBJ1-2, with a tentative D call TRBD1 (5 bases). CDR3 length equals 17 residues. Germline-derived CDR1 and CDR2 are SNHLY and FYNNEI. V lost 6 bases to trimming and J lost 1 base, with 21 bases between them. The CDR3: CASRDRAPGGYNYGYTF. The DNA for the CDR3 is TGTGCCAGCAGGGACCGGGCTCCGGGGGGTTATAACTATGGCTACACCTTC.

The CDR3 DNA reads as TGTGCCAGCAGCTCTCACTCCCCAGCGGGGGACACCGGGGAGCTGTTTTTT. Its protein is CASSSHSPAGDTGELFF. The V gene is TRBV7-3, the J gene TRBJ2-2, with TRBD2 identical over 8 bases. The J segment lost 3 bases and the V segment lost 4 bases, leaving 10 bases of the junction unmatched. The CDR3 length is 17 residues. Germline V gene data show CDR1 as SGHTA and CDR2 as FQGTGA.

The V gene is TRBV14, the J gene TRBJ1-4; D gene unclear. Between the trimmed V and J ends, which lost 0 bases and 8 bases, there was a span of 7 bases. CDR1 is SGHDN, CDR2 FVKESK, per germline. The CDR3 spans 13 residues. The chain's CDR3 is CASSQEYLEKLFF. The CDR3, as DNA: TGTGCCAGCAGCCAAGAATATTTAGAAAAACTGTTTTTT.

The V and J genes are TRBV5-1 and TRBJ2-7, with 8 bases lining up with TRBD1. CDR1 SGHRS and CDR2 YFSETQ come from the germline V gene. This CDR3 has 15 amino acids. V gave up 4 bases and J gave up 2 bases; unmatched junction bases: 8. CDR3 sequence reads: CASSGGQGPAYEQYF. CDR3 DNA sequence: TGCGCCAGCAGCGGAGGACAGGGCCCCGCCTACGAGCAGTACTTC.

V is TRBV6-5 and J is TRBJ2-1, with 10 bases matching TRBD1. Trimming took 0 bases from V and 13 from J; bases not matched to a gene: 6. The CDR3 contains 14 residues. Germline lookup yields CDR1 MNHEY and CDR2 SVGAGI. This CDR3 reads CASSYSRTGGSQFF. DNA for the CDR3: TGTGCCAGCAGTTACTCTAGGACAGGGGGTTCTCAGTTCTTC.

The rearrangement links TRBV6-6 to TRBJ2-3; D unresolved. The length of the CDR3 is 18 residues. Germline assignment: CDR1 MNHNY and CDR2 SVGAGI (reference sequence). V dropped 6 bases and J dropped 2 bases, with 24 bases sitting between them. CDR3 region: CASRRKPGPTSFTDTQYF. For the CDR3, the DNA is TGTGCCAGCAGACGAAAACCGGGTCCGACTTCCTTCACAGATACGCAGTATTTT.

The chain joins TRBV6-5 to TRBJ1-2; weak D call: TRBD1 (6 bases). This CDR3 has 13 amino acids. V was cut by 6 bases and J by 4 bases, with 12 bases left in between. Germline V CDR1 and CDR2: MNHEY, SVGAGI. The CDR3: CASRKQGGYGYTF. The DNA of the CDR3 is TGTGCCAGCAGGAAACAAGGGGGCTATGGCTACACCTTC.

The rearrangement joins TRBV7-8 to TRBJ1-2; D is possibly TRBD1 (6 bases). V lost 5 bases to trimming and J lost 5 bases, with 18 bases between them. Germline loops: CDR1 SGHVS, CDR2 FQNEAQ. CDR3 length: 15 residues. This chain's CDR3 is CASSANQGIGYGYTF. For the CDR3, the DNA is TGTGCCAGCAGCGCTAACCAGGGGATCGGGTATGGCTACACCTTC.

The genes are TRBV24-1 and TRBJ2-5; 8 bases are a match to TRBD2. The germline V gene encodes CDR1 KGHDR and CDR2 SFDVKD. V was clipped by 0 bases and J by 1 base; unmatched bases: 0. This CDR3 contains 15 residues. CDR3 in amino acids: CATSDLTSGQETQYF. For the CDR3, the DNA is TGTGCCACCAGTGATTTGACTAGCGGCCAAGAGACCCAGTACTTC.

This rearrangement joins TRBV4-2 to TRBJ1-3, with 7 bases matching TRBD1. V lost 5 bases to trimming and J lost 2 bases; unmatched junction nucleotides: 3. The CDR3 loop spans 14 amino acids. Germline CDR1 is LGHNA and CDR2 is YNFKEQ. As DNA, the CDR3 is TGTGCCAGCAGCAACAGGGGAACTGGAAACACCATATATTTT. As protein: CASSNRGTGNTIYF.

The rearrangement joins TRBV5-1 to TRBJ1-5; TRBD1 is a possible D gene (6 bases). Trimming removed 6 bases from V and 2 bases from J, with 21 bases in between. This CDR3 has 17 residues. Germline CDR1 SGHRS, CDR2 YFSETQ. CDR3 coding DNA: TGCGCCAGCATCACGAACGGGGGGGCGCTTGGCAATCAGCCCCAGCATTTT. Translating it yields CASITNGGALGNQPQHF.

Of note for this clone: This may come from a read error, since a much larger clone is one base off. CDR3 nucleotides: TGTGCCAGCAGCTTCGGACTAGCGGCAGATACGCAGTATTTT. This sequence encodes CASSFGLAADTQYF. The gene calls are TRBV3-1 (or the pseudogene TRBV3-2) and TRBJ2-3, with 10 positions matching TRBD2. The V segment lost 5 bases and the J segment 4 bases; nucleotides outside the gene matches: 3. From germline, CDR1 is LGHDT and CDR2 YNNKEL (reference sequence). The length of the CDR3 is 14 residues.

V is TRBV2 and J is TRBJ2-2; D gene unclear. The CDR3 loop spans 12 amino acids. The V end lost 8 bases, the J end lost 6 bases, and 10 bases lay between the germline ends. From germline, CDR1 is SNHLY and CDR2 FYNNEI. The CDR3 here is CASQERAGELFF. The CDR3 nucleotides read TGTGCCAGCCAGGAACGTGCCGGGGAGCTGTTTTTT.

The V and J genes are TRBV4-1 and TRBJ2-5; possible D gene TRBD2, 6 bases. The V end lost 4 bases, the J end lost 3 bases, and 15 bases lay between the germline ends. In germline, CDR1 is MGHRA, CDR2 YSYEKL. The CDR3 sequence is 15 residues long. Written as DNA, the CDR3 is TGCGCCAGCAGCCCTAGCGCCCCGGGGGAAGAGACCCAGTACTTC. Residues: CASSPSAPGEETQYF.

This clone has more than one count but fewer than ten. The CDR3 loop is CATHGGTGNTIYF. As DNA, the CDR3 is TGTGCCACCCATGGCGGCACGGGAAACACCATATATTTT. The chain joins TRBV28 to TRBJ1-3; D gene uncertain. The V gene lost 10 bases and the J gene lost 4 bases, with 14 bases spanning the gap. Germline CDR1 reads MDHEN; CDR2 reads SYDVKM. The CDR3 has 13 residues. The full variable domain, completed using reference TRBV28 and TRBJ1-3, is DVKVTQSSRYLVKRTGEKVFLECVQDMDHENMFWYRQDPGLGLRLIYFSYDVKMKEKGDIPEGYSVSREKKERFSLILESASTNQTSMYLCATHGGTGNTIYFGEGSWLTVV.

The chain carries TRBV6-2 or TRBV6-3 and TRBJ2-7, with TRBD2 matching 10 bases. With V trimmed by 0 bases and J by 5 bases, 7 bases remained unmatched. This CDR3 comprises 16 residues. Germline V gene data show CDR1 as MNHEY and CDR2 as SVGEGT. CDR3 region: CASSYSWLAGENEQYF. CDR3 nucleotide sequence: TGTGCCAGCAGTTACTCCTGGCTAGCGGGAGAAAACGAGCAGTACTTC.